The sequence of this T cell receptor (beta chain) was determined in a study of control samples from healthy donors and cancer patients. The V gene's germline CDR1 is DFQATT and CDR2 SNEGSKA (reference sequence). The V gene lost 4 bases and the J gene lost 1 base, with 2 bases spanning the gap. The CDR3 sequence is 11 residues long. Some clones are missing from TCRdb's copy, which holds only in-frame ones; the method was immunoSEQ multiplex PCR. The repertoire consists of around 95,000 clones, with around four fifths occurring once and the leading ten covering around 20%. This sequence joins TRBV20-1 and TRBJ1-3; D is unresolved. The sequencing input was blood. This receptor was obtained from a young man in good health. The CDR3 here is CSAKSGNTIYF. CDR3 DNA: TGCAGTGCTAAGTCTGGAAACACCATATATTTT.